This T cell receptor (beta chain) was retrieved from a study of T cell responses to AZD1222 COVID-19 vaccine. Broader study findings: Baseline serostatus was positive in only a handful of AZD1222 recipients. The study found Spike-specific TCR breadth and depth rose after two AZD1222 doses. Nearly half of spike-specific TCRs reportedly target unmutated variant regions. Repertoire sampling occurred only after the peak T cell response.

Using immunoSEQ multiplex PCR, the repertoire was profiled, and TCRdb retains in-frame clones only, with some absent. The top ten hold roughly 14% of the sample, which has about 94,000 clones, approximately 90% seen once. Remarks on this clone: Antigen unknown.

Germline V CDR1 and CDR2: ENHRY, SYGVKD. Trimming pared 11 bases from V and 8 bases from J, leaving 18 bases between. This CDR3 comprises 13 residues. The receptor was isolated from an adult in good health. J is TRBJ1-4 and V is TRBV10-3, with D unclear. Here the sequenced sample was peripheral blood, taken on day 0 of AZD1222 vaccination. Written as DNA, the CDR3 is TGTGCCGCCACTCGGGTGTTAGGGGAAAAACTGTTTTTT. Its protein is CAATRVLGEKLFF.